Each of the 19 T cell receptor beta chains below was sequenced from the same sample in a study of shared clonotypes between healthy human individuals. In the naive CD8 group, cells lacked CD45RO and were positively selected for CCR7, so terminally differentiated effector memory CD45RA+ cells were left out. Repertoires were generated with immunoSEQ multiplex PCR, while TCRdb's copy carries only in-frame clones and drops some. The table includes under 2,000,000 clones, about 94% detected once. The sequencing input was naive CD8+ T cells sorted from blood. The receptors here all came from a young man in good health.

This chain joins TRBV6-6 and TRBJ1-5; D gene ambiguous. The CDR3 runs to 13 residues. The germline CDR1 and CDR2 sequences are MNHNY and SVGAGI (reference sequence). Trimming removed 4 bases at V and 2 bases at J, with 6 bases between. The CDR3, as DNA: TGTGCCAGCAGTTTCCAGCGCAATCAGCCCCAGCATTTT. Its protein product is CASSFQRNQPQHF.

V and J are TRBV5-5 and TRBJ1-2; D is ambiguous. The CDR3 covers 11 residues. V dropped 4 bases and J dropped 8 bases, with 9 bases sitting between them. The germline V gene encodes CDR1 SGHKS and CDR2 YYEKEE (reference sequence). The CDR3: CASSVFVGYTF. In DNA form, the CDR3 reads TGTGCCAGCAGCGTTTTTGTGGGCTACACCTTC.

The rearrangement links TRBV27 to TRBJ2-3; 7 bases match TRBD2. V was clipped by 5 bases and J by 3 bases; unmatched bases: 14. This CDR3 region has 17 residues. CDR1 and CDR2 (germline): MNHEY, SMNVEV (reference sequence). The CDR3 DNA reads TGTGCCAGCAGTCCAAAATCCTTTAGCGGGTGGACAGATACGCAGTATTTT. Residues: CASSPKSFSGWTDTQYF.

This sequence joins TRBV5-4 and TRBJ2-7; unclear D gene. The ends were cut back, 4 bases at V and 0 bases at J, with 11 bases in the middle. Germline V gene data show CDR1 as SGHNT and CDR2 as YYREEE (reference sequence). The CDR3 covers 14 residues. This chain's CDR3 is CASSDIMVSYEQYF. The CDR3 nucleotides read TGTGCCAGCAGCGATATAATGGTCTCCTACGAGCAGTACTTC.

The CDR3 nucleotides read TGTGCCAGCAGCTTAACGTCTAGCGGGAGGAACCTGTACGAGCAGTACTTC. It codes for CASSLTSSGRNLYEQYF. The rearrangement joins TRBV7-8 to TRBJ2-7, with 11 bases lining up with TRBD2. Germline lookup yields CDR1 SGHVS and CDR2 FQNEAQ. With V trimmed by 2 bases and J by 4 bases, 10 bases remained unmatched. CDR3 length equals 17 residues.

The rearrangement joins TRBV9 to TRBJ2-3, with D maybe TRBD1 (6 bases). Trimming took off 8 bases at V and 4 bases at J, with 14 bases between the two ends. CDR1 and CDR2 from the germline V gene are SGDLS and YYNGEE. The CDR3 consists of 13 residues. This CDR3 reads CASAEGDADTQYF. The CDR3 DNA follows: TGTGCCAGTGCTGAGGGGGACGCAGATACGCAGTATTTT.

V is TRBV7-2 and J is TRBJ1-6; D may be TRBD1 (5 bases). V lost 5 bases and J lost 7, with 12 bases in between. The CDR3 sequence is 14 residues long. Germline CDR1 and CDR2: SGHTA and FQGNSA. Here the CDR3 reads CASSPGRGNSPLHF. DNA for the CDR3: TGTGCCAGCAGCCCCGGGAGGGGCAATTCACCCCTCCACTTT.

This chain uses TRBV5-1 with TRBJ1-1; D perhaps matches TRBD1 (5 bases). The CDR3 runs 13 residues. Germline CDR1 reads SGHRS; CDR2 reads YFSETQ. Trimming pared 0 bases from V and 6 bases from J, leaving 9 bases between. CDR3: CASSLAGGAEAFF. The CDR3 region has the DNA TGCGCCAGCAGCTTGGCCGGGGGGGCTGAAGCTTTCTTT.

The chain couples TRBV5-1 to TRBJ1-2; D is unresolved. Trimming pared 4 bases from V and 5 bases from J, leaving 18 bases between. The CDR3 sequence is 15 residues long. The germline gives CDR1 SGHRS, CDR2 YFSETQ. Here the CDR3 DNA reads TGCGCCAGCAGCCCTTCCGCCACCGTTCTGTATGGCTACACCTTC. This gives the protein CASSPSATVLYGYTF.

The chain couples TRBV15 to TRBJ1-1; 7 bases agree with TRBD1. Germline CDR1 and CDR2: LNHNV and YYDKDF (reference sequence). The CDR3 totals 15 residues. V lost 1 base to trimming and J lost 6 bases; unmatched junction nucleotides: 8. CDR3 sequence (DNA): TGTGCCACCAGCAGAGGACAGGGTAGCGTCCCTGAAGCTTTCTTT. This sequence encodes CATSRGQGSVPEAFF.

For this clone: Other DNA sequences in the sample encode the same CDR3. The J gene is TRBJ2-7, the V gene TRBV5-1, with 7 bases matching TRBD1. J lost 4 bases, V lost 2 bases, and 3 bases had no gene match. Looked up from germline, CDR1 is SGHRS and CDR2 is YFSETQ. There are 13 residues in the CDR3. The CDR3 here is CASSLGGPYEQYF. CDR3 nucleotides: TGCGCCAGCAGCTTAGGGGGCCCGTACGAGCAGTACTTC.

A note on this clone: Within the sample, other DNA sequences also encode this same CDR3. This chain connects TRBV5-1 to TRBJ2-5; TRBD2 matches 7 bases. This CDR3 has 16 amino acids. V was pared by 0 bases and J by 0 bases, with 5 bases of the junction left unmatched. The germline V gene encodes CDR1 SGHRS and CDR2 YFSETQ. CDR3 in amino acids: CASSLGASGDQETQYF. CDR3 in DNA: TGCGCCAGCAGCTTGGGGGCTAGCGGAGACCAAGAGACCCAGTACTTC. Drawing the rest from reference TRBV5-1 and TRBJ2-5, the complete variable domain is KAGVTQTPRYLIKTRGQQVTLSCSPISGHRSVSWYQQTPGQGLQFLFEYFSETQRNKGNFPGRFSGRQFSNSRSEMNVSTLELGDSALYLCASSLGASGDQETQYFGPGTRLLVL.

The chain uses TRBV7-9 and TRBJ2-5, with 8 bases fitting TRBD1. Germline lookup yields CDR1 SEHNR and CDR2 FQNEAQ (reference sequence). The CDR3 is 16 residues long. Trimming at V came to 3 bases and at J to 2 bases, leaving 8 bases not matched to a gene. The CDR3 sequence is CASSFLQGGIQETQYF. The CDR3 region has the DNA TGTGCCAGCAGCTTCCTACAGGGGGGAATACAAGAGACCCAGTACTTC.

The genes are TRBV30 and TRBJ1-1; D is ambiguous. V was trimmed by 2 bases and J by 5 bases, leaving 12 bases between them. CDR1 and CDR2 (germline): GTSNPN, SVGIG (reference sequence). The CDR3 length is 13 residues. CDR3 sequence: CAWSPLGVTEAFF. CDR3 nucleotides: TGTGCCTGGAGTCCATTGGGTGTTACTGAAGCTTTCTTT.

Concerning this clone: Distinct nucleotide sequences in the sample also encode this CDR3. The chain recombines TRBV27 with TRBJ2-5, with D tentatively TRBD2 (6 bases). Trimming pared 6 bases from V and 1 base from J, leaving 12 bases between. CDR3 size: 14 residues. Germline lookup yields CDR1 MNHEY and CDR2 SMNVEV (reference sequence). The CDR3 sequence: CASRGLAVQETQYF. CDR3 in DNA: TGTGCCAGCAGGGGGTTAGCGGTCCAAGAGACCCAGTACTTC.

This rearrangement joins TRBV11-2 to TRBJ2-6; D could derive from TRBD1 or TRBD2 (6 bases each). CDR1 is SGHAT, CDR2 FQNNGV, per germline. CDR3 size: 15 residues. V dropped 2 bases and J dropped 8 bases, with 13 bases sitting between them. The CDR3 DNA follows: TGTGCCAGCAGCTTACCAGGGGAGGCTTCCAACGTCCTGACTTTC. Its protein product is CASSLPGEASNVLTF.

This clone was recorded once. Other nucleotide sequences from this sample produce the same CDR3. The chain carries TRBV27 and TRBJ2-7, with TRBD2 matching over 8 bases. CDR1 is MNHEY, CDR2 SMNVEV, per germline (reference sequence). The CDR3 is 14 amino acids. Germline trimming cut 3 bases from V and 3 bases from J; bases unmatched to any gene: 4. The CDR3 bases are TGTGCCAGCAGTTTCCGGGGGGGAGGCTACGAGCAGTACTTC. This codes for CASSFRGGGYEQYF.

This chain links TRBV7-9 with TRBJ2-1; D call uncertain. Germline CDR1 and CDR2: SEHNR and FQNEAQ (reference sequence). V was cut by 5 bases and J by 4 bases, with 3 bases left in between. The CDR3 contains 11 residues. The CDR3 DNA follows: TGTGCCAGCAGCCGTTACAATGAGCAGTTCTTC. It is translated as CASSRYNEQFF.

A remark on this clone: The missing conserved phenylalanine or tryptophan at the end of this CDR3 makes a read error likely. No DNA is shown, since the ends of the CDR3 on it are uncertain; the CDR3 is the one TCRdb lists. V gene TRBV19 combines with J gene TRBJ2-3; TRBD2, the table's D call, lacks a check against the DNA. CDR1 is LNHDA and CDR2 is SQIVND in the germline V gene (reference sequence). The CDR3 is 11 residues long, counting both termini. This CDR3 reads CASAGGQVLVL.